This T cell receptor beta chain is drawn from a study of T-cell memory formation after mild COVID-19. Study-wide results and limits: Contracting CD4+ clones were located mainly in CM and EM, and CD8+ clones in EMRA. While clones contracting from day 15 to 85 were balanced between CD4 and CD8, later expanders leaned CD4+.

With respect to this clonotype: Its antigen is undetermined.

Each CDR3 protein gets one entry after TCRdb re-called the 5' RACE reads with MiXCR. The repertoire includes 200,000 or so distinct CDR3 sequences, about 18% of them detected once, and 2.4% sits in the top ten. Germline V gene data show CDR1 as MGHDK and CDR2 as SYGVNS. Trimming removed 1 base at V and 5 bases at J, with 12 bases between. This CDR3 region has 14 residues. This sequence joins TRBV25-1 and TRBJ2-7; no clear D gene. The sequencing input was PBMCs or a T cell subset sorted from them (not recorded which). The sequence came from an adult woman who had mild COVID-19 (a few samples of this study predate the infection). Cell type and time point are not known. The CDR3 loop reads CASSEWKGINEQYF. CDR3 sequence (DNA): TGTGCCAGCAGTGAATGGAAAGGGATCAACGAGCAGTACTTC.